Sequencing of this TCR beta chain was carried out in a study of T-cell reconstitution after alpha-beta-depleted transplantation in children. The ends were cut back, 1 base at V and 9 bases at J, with 7 bases in the middle. CDR3 length equals 12 residues. Germline values: CDR1 LNHDA, CDR2 SQIVND (reference sequence). Library preparation (for TCRbeta) was performed with unique molecular identifiers. In TCRdb, the PCR reads were re-called with MiXCR into one record per CDR3 protein. The data hold about 480,000 distinct CDR3 sequences, with about an eighth observed a single time. The sequencing here drew on PBMCs from the stem cell graft donor, taken from the stem cell graft. The clonotype comes from a human donor who donated a stem cell graft to a child with combined immunodeficiency. This chain uses TRBV19 with TRBJ2-1; D gene ambiguous. Written as DNA, the CDR3 is TGTGCCAGTAGTATAGCGGGTGGTGAGCAGTTCTTC. Translated: CASSIAGGEQFF.